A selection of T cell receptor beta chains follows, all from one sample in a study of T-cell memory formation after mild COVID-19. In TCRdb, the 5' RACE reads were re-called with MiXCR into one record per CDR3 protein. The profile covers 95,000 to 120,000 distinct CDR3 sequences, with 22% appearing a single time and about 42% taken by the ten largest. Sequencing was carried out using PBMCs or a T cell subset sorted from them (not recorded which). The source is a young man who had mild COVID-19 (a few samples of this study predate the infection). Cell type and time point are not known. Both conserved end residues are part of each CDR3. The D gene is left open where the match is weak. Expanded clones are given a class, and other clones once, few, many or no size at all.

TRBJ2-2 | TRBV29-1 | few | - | CSVDPSGANTGELFF | TGCAGCGTGGATCCCTCCGGGGCTAACACCGGGGAGCTGTTTTTT
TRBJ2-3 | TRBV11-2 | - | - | CASSLEDRTDTQYF | TGTGCCAGCAGCTTAGAAGACAGGACCGATACGCAGTATTTT
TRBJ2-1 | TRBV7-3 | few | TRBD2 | CASSSWTSGGEQFF | TGTGCCAGCAGCTCTTGGACTAGCGGGGGTGAGCAGTTCTTC
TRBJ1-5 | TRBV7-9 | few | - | CASSRPTEPQHF | TGTGCCAGCAGCCGACCGACGGAGCCCCAGCATTTT
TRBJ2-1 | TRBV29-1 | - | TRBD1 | CSVLDRVGLYEQFF | TGCAGCGTTTTGGACAGGGTAGGGTTGTATGAGCAGTTCTTC
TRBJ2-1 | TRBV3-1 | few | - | CASSQDPGAYEQFF | TGTGCCAGCAGCCAAGATCCAGGGGCCTATGAGCAGTTCTTC
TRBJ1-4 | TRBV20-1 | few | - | CSAIPTESNEKLFF | TGCAGTGCTATCCCGACAGAGTCTAATGAAAAACTGTTTTTT
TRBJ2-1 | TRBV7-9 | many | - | CASSRRYNEQFF | TGTGCCAGCAGCCGGCGATACAATGAGCAGTTCTTC
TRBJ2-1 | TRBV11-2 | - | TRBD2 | CASSAGLAAHNEQFF | TGTGCCAGCAGCGCGGGACTAGCGGCGCACAATGAGCAGTTCTTC
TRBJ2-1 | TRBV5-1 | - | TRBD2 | CASSLGRGAAYNEQFF | TGCGCCAGCAGCTTGGGGCGGGGGGCCGCCTACAATGAGCAGTTCTTC
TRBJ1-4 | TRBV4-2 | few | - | CASSPRRTNEKLFF | TGTGCCAGCAGCCCGCGGAGGACTAATGAAAAACTGTTTTTT
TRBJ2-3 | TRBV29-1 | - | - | CSVGKGDTDTQYF | TGCAGCGTTGGAAAGGGGGACACAGATACGCAGTATTTT
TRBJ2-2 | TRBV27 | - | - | CASSPRTAGELFF | TGTGCCAGCAGTCCTAGGACGGCCGGGGAGCTGTTTTTT
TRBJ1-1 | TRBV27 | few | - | CASSSTDTEAFF | TGTGCCAGCAGTTCCACAGACACTGAAGCTTTCTTT
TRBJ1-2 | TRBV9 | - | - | CASSVESDSPYNEGYTF | TGTGCCAGCAGCGTCGAGTCGGACAGCCCTTATAACGAGGGCTACACCTTC
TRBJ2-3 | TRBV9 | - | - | CASSPGGLDTQYF | TGTGCCAGCAGCCCAGGTGGGCTGGATACGCAGTATTTT
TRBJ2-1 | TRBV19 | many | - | CASSVGTLLTQFF | TGTGCCAGTAGTGTCGGGACACTACTTACGCAGTTCTTC
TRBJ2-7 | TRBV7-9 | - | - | CASSLQSYEQYF | TGTGCCAGCAGCCTTCAATCCTACGAGCAGTACTTC
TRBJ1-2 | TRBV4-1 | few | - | CASSQEPADYGYTF | TGCGCCAGCAGCCAAGAACCGGCCGACTATGGCTACACCTTC